A single sample gave rise to the 22 T cell receptor beta chains below, sequenced in a study of T cell responses to AZD1222 COVID-19 vaccine (dated by TCRdb to the early 2020s). To prepare the library, the immunoSEQ multiplex PCR assay was applied. In its TCRdb copy, this immuneACCESS table keeps in-frame sequences only and misses some clones. Where compared with another copy, unresolved V genes explain less than half of these, and the others have no known cause. The sample has roughly 120,000 clones on record, approximately 85% of them singletons. The ten largest account for approximately 5% of the sample. The time point label for this specimen denotes: baseline before first vaccination. The sequences come from peripheral blood, collected on day 0 of AZD1222 vaccination. The origin of the receptors is an adult in good health.

This rearrangement joins TRBV24-1 to TRBJ1-2; D may be TRBD1 (6 bases). V dropped 2 bases and J dropped 1 base, with 13 bases sitting between them. Germline V gene sequence: CDR1 KGHDR, CDR2 SFDVKD. The CDR3 sequence is 16 residues long. CDR3 protein: CATSDSRGTLNYGYTF. CDR3 coding DNA: TGTGCCACCAGTGATTCCCGAGGGACACTTAACTATGGCTACACCTTC.

The chain carries TRBV19 and TRBJ2-7; either TRBD1 or TRBD2 may supply D (5 bases each). CDR3 size: 14 residues. V lost 3 bases to trimming and J lost 0 bases, with 9 bases between them. Germline assignment: CDR1 LNHDA and CDR2 SQIVND (reference sequence). CDR3 loop: CASSMPGSSYEQYF. In DNA, the CDR3 is TGTGCCAGTAGTATGCCAGGGAGCTCCTACGAGCAGTACTTC.

The chain uses TRBV19 and TRBJ2-3, with 7 bases lining up with TRBD2. Germline assignment: CDR1 LNHDA and CDR2 SQIVND (reference sequence). V lost 2 bases to trimming and J lost 2 bases; unmatched junction nucleotides: 4. CDR3 length equals 15 residues. CDR3 in amino acids: CASSIIRGDTDTQYF. The CDR3 coding sequence is TGTGCCAGTAGTATAATTCGGGGGGACACAGATACGCAGTATTTT.

The chain uses TRBV7-2 and TRBJ2-7, with 10 bases identical to TRBD1. Germline values: CDR1 SGHTA, CDR2 FQGNSA. This CDR3 spans 14 amino acids. V gave up 5 bases and J gave up 3 bases; unmatched junction bases: 4. In DNA form, the CDR3 reads TGTGCCAGCAGCAAACGGGACAGGGGCTACGAGCAGTACTTC. Translation gives CASSKRDRGYEQYF.

This rearrangement joins TRBV2 to TRBJ2-5; D is perhaps TRBD1 or TRBD2 (6 bases each). V was clipped by 7 bases and J by 4 bases, with 22 bases between them. CDR1 SNHLY and CDR2 FYNNEI come from the germline V gene. The CDR3 sequence is 16 residues long. DNA of the CDR3: TGTGCCAGCACACGAGGGGGGAGAATGGTTTTAGAGACCCAGTACTTC. Translated: CASTRGGRMVLETQYF. The variable domain in full, completed from reference TRBV2 and TRBJ2-5, reads EPEVTQTPSHQVTQMGQEVILRCVPISNHLYFYWYRQILGQKVEFLVSFYNNEISEKSEIFDDQFSVERPDGSNFTLKIRSTKLEDSAMYFCASTRGGRMVLETQYFGPGTRLLVL.

The V gene is TRBV15, the J gene TRBJ2-7, with D possibly TRBD1 on 6 matching bases. V shed 4 bases and J shed 5 bases, with 18 bases lying between them. Germline V gene sequence: CDR1 LNHNV, CDR2 YYDKDF (reference sequence). This CDR3 has 15 amino acids. The CDR3 DNA reads TGTGCCACCAGCACTTCCGGGACACAGGGCCACGAGCAGTACTTC. This encodes CATSTSGTQGHEQYF.

The CDR3 here is CATSSPGGARSETQYF. For the CDR3, the DNA is TGTGCCACCAGCAGCCCCGGAGGGGCGCGTTCGGAGACCCAGTACTTC. This sequence joins TRBV15 and TRBJ2-5; D possibly corresponds to TRBD2 (6 bases). The CDR3 is 16 residues long. Germline V CDR1 and CDR2: LNHNV, YYDKDF (reference sequence). The V end lost 3 bases, the J end lost 5 bases, and 19 bases lay between the germline ends.

This clone showed up just a few times. V and J are TRBV7-2 and TRBJ1-4; D is undetermined. V was pared by 1 base and J by 5 bases, with 11 bases between. Looked up from germline, CDR1 is SGHTA and CDR2 is FQGNSA. This CDR3 has 15 amino acids. Written as DNA, the CDR3 is TGTGCCAGCAGCTTAGAAGTCAGGTCAAATGAAAAACTGTTTTTT. This sequence encodes CASSLEVRSNEKLFF.

The chain has TRBV5-1 and TRBJ2-5, with 11 bases lining up with TRBD2. With 7 bases clipped from V and 2 bases from J, the junction kept 1 base outside the gene matches. This CDR3 spans 13 amino acids. Looked up from germline, CDR1 is SGHRS and CDR2 is YFSETQ. The CDR3 sequence: CASRLAGQETQYF. The CDR3 DNA sequence: TGCGCCAGCCGACTAGCGGGACAAGAGACCCAGTACTTC.

The sample holds one count of this clone. The V gene is TRBV5-4, the J gene TRBJ1-1; TRBD1 matches at 8 bases. Germline lookup yields CDR1 SGHNT and CDR2 YYREEE (reference sequence). V shed 4 bases and J 4 bases; nucleotides not matched to a gene: 6. The CDR3 runs 14 residues. CDR3 nucleotide sequence: TGTGCCAGCAGCCCGGACAGGGTGGTCACTGAAGCTTTCTTT. It yields the protein CASSPDRVVTEAFF.

The chain recombines TRBV5-6 with TRBJ1-4, with 8 nucleotides matching TRBD1. There are 14 residues in the CDR3. From germline, CDR1 is SGHDT and CDR2 YYEEEE. V lost 2 bases and J lost 8; bases outside the gene matches: 5. CDR3 loop: CASSFRTGREKLFF. DNA for the CDR3: TGTGCCAGCAGCTTTCGGACAGGGAGAGAAAAACTGTTTTTT.

This clone was recorded only once. The rearrangement links TRBV7-6 to TRBJ2-2; maybe TRBD2 (5 bases). V was pared by 2 bases and J by 2 bases, with 6 bases between. Germline values: CDR1 SGHVS, CDR2 FNYEAQ. The CDR3 runs 14 residues. The CDR3 DNA sequence: TGTGCCAGCAGCTTACTAGCCAACACCGGGGAGCTGTTTTTT. Amino acids: CASSLLANTGELFF.

This chain connects TRBV7-2 to TRBJ1-1, with D maybe TRBD1 (6 bases). V lost 7 bases, J lost 0 bases, and 9 bases lay in between. Germline loops: CDR1 SGHTA, CDR2 FQGNSA. The CDR3 loop spans 13 amino acids. CDR3 amino acids: CASKDRMNTEAFF. CDR3 nucleotides: TGTGCCAGCAAGGACAGAATGAACACTGAAGCTTTCTTT.

There are a few counts of this clone. V and J are TRBV5-1 and TRBJ2-7; 12 bases map to TRBD2. CDR3 length equals 16 residues. V was pared by 4 bases and J by 2 bases, with 7 bases of the junction left unmatched. Germline V CDR1 and CDR2: SGHRS, YFSETQ. The CDR3 DNA reads TGCGCCAGCAGCACTTCCGGACTAGCGGGGACCTACGAGCAGTACTTC. It yields the protein CASSTSGLAGTYEQYF.

V gene TRBV9 combines with J gene TRBJ2-2, with TRBD2 matching 7 bases. Losses at the gene ends were 4 bases for V and 2 bases for J; bases not matched to a gene: 5. Germline-derived CDR1 and CDR2 are SGDLS and YYNGEE. The CDR3 is made up of 15 amino acids. CDR3 sequence (DNA): TGTGCCAGCAGCCGGAGCGGGGTTAACACCGGGGAGCTGTTTTTT. Its protein product is CASSRSGVNTGELFF.

This clone was seen only once. The chain joins TRBV6-2 or TRBV6-3 to TRBJ1-5; 7 bases fit TRBD1. The germline V gene encodes CDR1 MNHEY and CDR2 SVGEGT. The CDR3 is 15 amino acids. Unmatched junction bases numbered 10, after V lost 6 bases and J lost 5 bases. CDR3 in DNA: TGTGCCAGCAGCCTAACAGGGGAACCATATCAGCCCCAGCATTTT. Its protein product is CASSLTGEPYQPQHF.

V and J are TRBV6-1 and TRBJ2-7, with TRBD2 as a possible D gene (5 bases). CDR1 and CDR2 from the germline V gene are MNHNS and SASEGT. This CDR3 contains 13 residues. V lost 1 base, J lost 3 bases, and 7 bases lay in between. The CDR3 nucleotides are TGTGCCAGCAGTGAAGTCCGGGGCTACGAGCAGTACTTC. It is translated as CASSEVRGYEQYF.

This clone was counted a single time. The V call is TRBV4-1, the J call TRBJ1-5, with 8 bases fitting TRBD1. The junction had 4 bases not matched to a gene; V was cut back by 2 bases and J by 1 base. The CDR3 has 16 amino acids. CDR1 and CDR2 (germline): MGHRA, YSYEKL. CDR3 coding DNA: TGCGCCAGCAGCCAACTTGACAGGGGAAGCAATCAGCCCCAGCATTTT. Its translation: CASSQLDRGSNQPQHF.

The rearrangement links TRBV28 to TRBJ1-2, with 7 bases that match TRBD1. V was clipped by 5 bases and J by 5 bases; unmatched bases: 8. CDR1 MDHEN and CDR2 SYDVKM come from the germline V gene. This CDR3 is 14 amino acids long. The DNA for the CDR3 is TGTGCCAGCAGTATAGGGACAGTACCTTATGGCTACACCTTC. Its protein is CASSIGTVPYGYTF.

The chain uses TRBV7-2 and TRBJ1-1; D gene unclear. This CDR3 region has 14 residues. Germline loops: CDR1 SGHTA, CDR2 FQGNSA. V gave up 2 bases and J gave up 0 bases, with 7 bases separating them. The CDR3 bases are TGTGCCAGCAGCTTAACTCGGGTGAACACTGAAGCTTTCTTT. This gives the protein CASSLTRVNTEAFF. Full variable domain (outside the CDR3, taken from reference TRBV7-2 and TRBJ1-1): GAGVSQSPSNKVTEKGKDVELRCDPISGHTALYWYRQSLGQGLEFLIYFQGNSAPDKSGLPSDRFSAERTGGSVSTLTIQRTQQEDSAVYLCASSLTRVNTEAFFGQGTRLTVV.

The rearrangement links TRBV28 to TRBJ1-2; D is possibly TRBD1 (5 bases). CDR1 MDHEN and CDR2 SYDVKM come from the germline V gene. Between the trimmed V and J ends, which lost 7 bases and 3 bases, there was a span of 18 bases. The CDR3 extends over 15 amino acids. DNA for the CDR3: TGTGCCAGCACGGGGCTTCCCCCACTGGACTATGGCTACACCTTC. It translates to CASTGLPPLDYGYTF.

The chain carries TRBV5-1 and TRBJ2-3; 8 bases map to TRBD1. CDR1 and CDR2 (germline): SGHRS, YFSETQ. V trimming: 4 bases; J trimming: 3 bases; junction bases outside the gene matches: 16. The CDR3 length is 18 residues. The CDR3 sequence is CASSRGLTGGTVTDTQYF. DNA of the CDR3: TGCGCCAGCAGCCGGGGGCTCACAGGGGGAACTGTGACAGATACGCAGTATTTT.